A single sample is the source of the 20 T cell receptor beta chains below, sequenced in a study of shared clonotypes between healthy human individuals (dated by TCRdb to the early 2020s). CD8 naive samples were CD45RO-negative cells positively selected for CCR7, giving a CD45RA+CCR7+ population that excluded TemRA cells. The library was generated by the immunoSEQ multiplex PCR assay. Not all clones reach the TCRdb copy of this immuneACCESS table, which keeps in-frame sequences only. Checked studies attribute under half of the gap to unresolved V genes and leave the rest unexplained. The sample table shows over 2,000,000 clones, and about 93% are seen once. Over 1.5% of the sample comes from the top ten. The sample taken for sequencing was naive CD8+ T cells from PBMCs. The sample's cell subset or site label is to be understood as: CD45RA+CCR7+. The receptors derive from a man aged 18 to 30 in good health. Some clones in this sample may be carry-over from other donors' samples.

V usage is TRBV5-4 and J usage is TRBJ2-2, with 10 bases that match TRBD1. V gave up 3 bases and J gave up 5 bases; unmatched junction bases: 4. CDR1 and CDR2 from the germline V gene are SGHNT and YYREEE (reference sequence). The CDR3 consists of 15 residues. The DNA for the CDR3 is TGTGCCAGCAGCTCCCCGGACAGGGGGACCGGGGAGCTGTTTTTT. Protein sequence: CASSSPDRGTGELFF. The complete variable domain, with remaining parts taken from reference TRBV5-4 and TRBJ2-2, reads ETGVTQSPTHLIKTRGQQVTLRCSSQSGHNTVSWYQQALGQGPQFIFQYYREEENGRGNFPPRFSGLQFPNYSSELNVNALELDDSALYLCASSSPDRGTGELFFGEGSRLTVL.

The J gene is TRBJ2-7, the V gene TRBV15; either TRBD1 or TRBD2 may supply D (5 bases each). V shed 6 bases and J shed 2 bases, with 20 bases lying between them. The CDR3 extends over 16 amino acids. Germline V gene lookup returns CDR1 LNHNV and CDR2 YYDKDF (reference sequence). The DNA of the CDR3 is TGTGCCACCAGTAGATGGGGCACCGAGAGGGCCTACGAGCAGTACTTC. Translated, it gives CATSRWGTERAYEQYF.

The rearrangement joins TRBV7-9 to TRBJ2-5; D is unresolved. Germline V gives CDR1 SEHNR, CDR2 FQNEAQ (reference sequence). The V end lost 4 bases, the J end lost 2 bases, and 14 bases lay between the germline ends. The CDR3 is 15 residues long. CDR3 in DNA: TGTGCCAGCAGCTCAGAGGTGGTGGTGCAAGAGACCCAGTACTTC. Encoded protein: CASSSEVVVQETQYF.

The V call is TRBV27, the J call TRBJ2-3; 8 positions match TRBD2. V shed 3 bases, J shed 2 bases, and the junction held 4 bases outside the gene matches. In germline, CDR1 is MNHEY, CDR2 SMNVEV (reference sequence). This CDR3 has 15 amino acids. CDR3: CASSLILAATDTQYF. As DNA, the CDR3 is TGTGCCAGCAGTTTGATACTAGCGGCCACAGATACGCAGTATTTT.

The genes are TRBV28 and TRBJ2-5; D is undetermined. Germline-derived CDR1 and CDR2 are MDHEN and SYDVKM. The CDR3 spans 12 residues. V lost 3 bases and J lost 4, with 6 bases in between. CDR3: CASSLISETQYF. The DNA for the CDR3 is TGTGCCAGCAGTTTGATTTCAGAGACCCAGTACTTC. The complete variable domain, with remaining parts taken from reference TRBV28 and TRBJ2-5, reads DVKVTQSSRYLVKRTGEKVFLECVQDMDHENMFWYRQDPGLGLRLIYFSYDVKMKEKGDIPEGYSVSREKKERFSLILESASTNQTSMYLCASSLISETQYFGPGTRLLVL.

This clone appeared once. This CDR3 reads CASSLVASGSHEQFF. The DNA of the CDR3 is TGTGCCAGCAGCTTAGTGGCTAGCGGGAGCCATGAGCAGTTCTTC. The rearrangement joins TRBV7-3 to TRBJ2-1, with 10 bases lining up with TRBD2. Germline assignment: CDR1 SGHTA and CDR2 FQGTGA. The CDR3 is made up of 15 amino acids. V dropped 2 bases and J dropped 8; count of bases not matched to a gene: 6.

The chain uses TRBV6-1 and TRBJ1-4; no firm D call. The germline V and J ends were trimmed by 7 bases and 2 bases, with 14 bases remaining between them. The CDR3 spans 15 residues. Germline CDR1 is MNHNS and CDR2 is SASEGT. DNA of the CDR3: TGTGCCAGCATGATATACATAACGACTAATGAAAAACTGTTTTTT. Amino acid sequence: CASMIYITTNEKLFF.

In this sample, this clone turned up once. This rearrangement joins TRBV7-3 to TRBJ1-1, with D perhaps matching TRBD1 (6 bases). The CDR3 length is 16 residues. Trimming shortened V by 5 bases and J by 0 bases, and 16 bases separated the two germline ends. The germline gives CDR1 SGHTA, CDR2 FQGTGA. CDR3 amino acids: CASSRTGPTMNTEAFF. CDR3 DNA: TGTGCCAGCAGCCGAACAGGGCCTACTATGAACACTGAAGCTTTCTTT.

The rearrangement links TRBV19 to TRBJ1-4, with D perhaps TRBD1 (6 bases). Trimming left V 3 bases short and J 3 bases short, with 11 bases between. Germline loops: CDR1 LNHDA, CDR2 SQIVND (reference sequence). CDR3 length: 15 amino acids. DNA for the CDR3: TGTGCCAGTAGTATCACAGGGATGGCTAATGAAAAACTGTTTTTT. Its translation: CASSITGMANEKLFF.

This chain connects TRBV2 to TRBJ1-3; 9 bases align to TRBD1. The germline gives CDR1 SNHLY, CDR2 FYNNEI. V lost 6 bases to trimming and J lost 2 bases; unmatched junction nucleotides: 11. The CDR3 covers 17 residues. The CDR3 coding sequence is TGTGCCAGCAGATCCAAGGGACAGGGTCTGCCTGGAAACACCATATATTTT. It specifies CASRSKGQGLPGNTIYF.

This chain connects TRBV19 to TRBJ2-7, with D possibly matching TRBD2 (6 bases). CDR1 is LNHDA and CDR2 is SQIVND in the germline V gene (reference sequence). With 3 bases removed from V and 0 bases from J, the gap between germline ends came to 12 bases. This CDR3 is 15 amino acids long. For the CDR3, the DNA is TGTGCCAGTAGTATGGTGGGACTTAGCTCCTACGAGCAGTACTTC. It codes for CASSMVGLSSYEQYF.

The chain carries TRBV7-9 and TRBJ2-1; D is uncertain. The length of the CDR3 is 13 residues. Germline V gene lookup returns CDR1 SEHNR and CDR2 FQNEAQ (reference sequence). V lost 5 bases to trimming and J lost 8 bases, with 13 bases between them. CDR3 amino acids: CASSPSVKDEQFF. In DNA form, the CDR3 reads TGTGCCAGCAGCCCGTCCGTCAAGGATGAGCAGTTCTTC.

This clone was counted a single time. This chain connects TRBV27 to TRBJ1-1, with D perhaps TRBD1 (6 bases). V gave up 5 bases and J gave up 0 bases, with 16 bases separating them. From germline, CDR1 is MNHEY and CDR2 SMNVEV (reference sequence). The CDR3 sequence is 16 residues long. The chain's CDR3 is CASSPSRGQLNTEAFF. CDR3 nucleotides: TGTGCCAGCAGTCCCTCCCGAGGACAGCTGAACACTGAAGCTTTCTTT.

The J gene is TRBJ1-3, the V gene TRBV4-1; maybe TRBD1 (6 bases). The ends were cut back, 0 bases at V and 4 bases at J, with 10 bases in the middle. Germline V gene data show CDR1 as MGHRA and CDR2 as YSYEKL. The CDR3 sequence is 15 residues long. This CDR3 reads CASSQEQGRGNTIYF. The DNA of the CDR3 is TGCGCCAGCAGCCAAGAGCAGGGGCGAGGAAACACCATATATTTT.

CDR3 residues: CAGRRGTEAFF. Written as DNA, the CDR3 is TGTGCCGGACGCCGGGGCACTGAAGCTTTCTTT. V and J are TRBV7-9 and TRBJ1-1; D gene ambiguous. The V gene's germline CDR1 is SEHNR and CDR2 FQNEAQ (reference sequence). The CDR3 consists of 11 residues. The V end lost 11 bases, the J end lost 4 bases, and 11 bases lay between the germline ends.

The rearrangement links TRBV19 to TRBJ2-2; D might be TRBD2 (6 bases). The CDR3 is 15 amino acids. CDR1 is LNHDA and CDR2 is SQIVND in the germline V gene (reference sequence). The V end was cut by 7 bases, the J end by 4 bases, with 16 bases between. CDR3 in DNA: TGTGCCAGTACCCCGACTAGATGGGGCACCGGGGAGCTGTTTTTT. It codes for CASTPTRWGTGELFF.

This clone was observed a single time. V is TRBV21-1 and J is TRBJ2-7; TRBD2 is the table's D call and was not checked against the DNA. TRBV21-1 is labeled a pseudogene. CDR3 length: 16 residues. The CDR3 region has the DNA TGTGCCAGCAGCAAAAGACCAAGCGGGAGTGGTCTCGAGCAGTACTTC. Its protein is CASSKRPSGSGLEQYF.

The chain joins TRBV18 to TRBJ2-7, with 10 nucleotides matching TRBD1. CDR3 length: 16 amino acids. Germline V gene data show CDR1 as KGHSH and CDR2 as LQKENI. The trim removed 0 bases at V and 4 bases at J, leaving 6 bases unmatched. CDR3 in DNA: TGTGCCAGCTCACCACCGGCGGGGACAGGGGCATACGAGCAGTACTTC. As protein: CASSPPAGTGAYEQYF.

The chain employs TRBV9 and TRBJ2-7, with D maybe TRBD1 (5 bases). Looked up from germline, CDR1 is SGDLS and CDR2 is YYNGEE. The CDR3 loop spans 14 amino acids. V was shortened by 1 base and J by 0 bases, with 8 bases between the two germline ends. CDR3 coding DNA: TGTGCCAGCAGCGTATTTGACAGCTCCTACGAGCAGTACTTC. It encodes CASSVFDSSYEQYF.

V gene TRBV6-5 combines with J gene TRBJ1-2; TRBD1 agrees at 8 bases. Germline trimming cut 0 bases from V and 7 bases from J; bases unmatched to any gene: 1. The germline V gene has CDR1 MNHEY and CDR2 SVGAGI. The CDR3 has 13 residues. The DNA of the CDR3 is TGTGCCAGCAGTTACTCGGACAGGGCTGGCTACACCTTC. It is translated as CASSYSDRAGYTF.